The clone carrying this T cell receptor beta chain was seen a single time. Its antigen is unidentified. A CD45RA-negative memory subset and a CD45RA+ naive subset were separated from the CD4+ cells. Using immunoSEQ multiplex PCR, the repertoire was profiled, and TCRdb retains in-frame clones only, with some absent. The sample has roughly 2.5 million clones; around nine tenths are singletons. The CDR3 has 16 residues. Trimming cost V 5 bases and J 4 bases; bases outside gene matches: 10. Germline V gene lookup returns CDR1 SGHTA and CDR2 FQGNSA. These data come from a study of shared clonotypes between healthy human individuals. Study results and limitations: Lower generation probabilities were found for non-shared clonotypes than for those shared by all four donors. Rarefaction demonstrated incomplete sorted-subset sequencing despite large depth.

The sequence was obtained from a man younger than 30 in good health. Sequencing input: naive CD4+ T cells sorted from blood. Subset in this sample: CD45RA+ positively selected. The chain recombines TRBV7-2 with TRBJ2-2, with TRBD2 identical over 7 bases. The CDR3 sequence: CASSPRGRGGTGELFF. The DNA for the CDR3 is TGTGCCAGCAGCCCCCGTGGGAGGGGCGGCACCGGGGAGCTGTTTTTT.